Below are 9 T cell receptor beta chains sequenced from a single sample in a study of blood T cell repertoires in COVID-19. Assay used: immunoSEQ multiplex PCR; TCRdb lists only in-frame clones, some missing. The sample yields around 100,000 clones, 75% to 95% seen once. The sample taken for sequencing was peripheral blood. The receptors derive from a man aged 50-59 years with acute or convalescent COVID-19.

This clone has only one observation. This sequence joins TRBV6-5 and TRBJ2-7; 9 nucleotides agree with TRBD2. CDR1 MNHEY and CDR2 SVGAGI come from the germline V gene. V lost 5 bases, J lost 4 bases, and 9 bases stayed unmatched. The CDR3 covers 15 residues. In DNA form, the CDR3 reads TGTGCCAGCAGTCTCTTAGCGGGAGAAGTATACGAGCAGTACTTC. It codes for CASSLLAGEVYEQYF.

In nucleotides, the CDR3 is TGTGCCAGCAGCTTAGGGTCAGGGGCCTACAATGAGCAGTTCTTC. Encoded protein: CASSLGSGAYNEQFF. The chain uses TRBV11-3 and TRBJ2-1, with D perhaps TRBD1 (6 bases). Looked up from germline, CDR1 is SGHNT and CDR2 is YENEEA. The CDR3 runs 15 residues. The germline V and J ends were trimmed by 1 base and 2 bases, with 9 bases remaining between them.

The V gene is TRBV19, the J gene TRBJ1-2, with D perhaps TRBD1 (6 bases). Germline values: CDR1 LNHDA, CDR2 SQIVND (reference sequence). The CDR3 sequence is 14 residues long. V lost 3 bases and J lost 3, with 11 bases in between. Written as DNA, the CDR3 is TGTGCCAGTAGTATTGACGGGGGGCACTATGGCTACACCTTC. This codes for CASSIDGGHYGYTF.

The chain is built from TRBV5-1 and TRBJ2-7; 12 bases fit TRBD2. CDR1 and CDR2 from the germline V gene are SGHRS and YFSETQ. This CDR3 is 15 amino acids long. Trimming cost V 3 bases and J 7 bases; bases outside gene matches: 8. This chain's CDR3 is CASSSRLAGDREQYF. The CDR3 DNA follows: TGCGCCAGCAGCTCAAGACTAGCGGGAGATAGGGAGCAGTACTTC.

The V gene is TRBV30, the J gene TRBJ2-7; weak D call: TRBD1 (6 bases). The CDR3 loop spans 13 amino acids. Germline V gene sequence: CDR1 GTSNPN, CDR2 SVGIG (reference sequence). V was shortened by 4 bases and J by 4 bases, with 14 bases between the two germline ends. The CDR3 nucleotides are TGTGCCTGGACTGTACAGGGTTTGTACGAGCAGTACTTC. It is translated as CAWTVQGLYEQYF.

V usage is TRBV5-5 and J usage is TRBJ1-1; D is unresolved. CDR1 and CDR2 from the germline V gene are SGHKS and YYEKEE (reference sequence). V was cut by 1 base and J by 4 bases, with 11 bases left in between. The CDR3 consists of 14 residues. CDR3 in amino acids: CASSLHGEATEAFF. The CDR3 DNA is TGTGCCAGCAGCTTGCACGGGGAGGCCACTGAAGCTTTCTTT.

CDR3 residues: CASSYSSTSGRDTQYF. The CDR3 nucleotides are TGTGCCAGCAGTTACTCGAGTACTAGCGGGAGAGATACGCAGTATTTT. The chain combines TRBV6-2 or TRBV6-3 with TRBJ2-3; 11 positions match TRBD2. V trimming: 0 bases; J trimming: 5 bases; junction bases outside the gene matches: 4. The CDR3 extends over 16 amino acids. Germline V CDR1 and CDR2: MNHEY, SVGEGT.

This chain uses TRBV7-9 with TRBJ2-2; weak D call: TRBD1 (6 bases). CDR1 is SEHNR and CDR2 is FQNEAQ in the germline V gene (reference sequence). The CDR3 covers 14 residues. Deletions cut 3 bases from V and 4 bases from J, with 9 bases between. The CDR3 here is CASSFGQRTGELFF. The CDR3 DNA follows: TGTGCCAGCAGCTTCGGACAGCGCACCGGGGAGCTGTTTTTT.

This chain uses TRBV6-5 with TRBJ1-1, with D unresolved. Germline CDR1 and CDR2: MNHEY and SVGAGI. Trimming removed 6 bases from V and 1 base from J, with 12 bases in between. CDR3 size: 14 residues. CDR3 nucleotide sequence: TGTGCCAGCAGGGAGTCAGCTTGGAACACTGAAGCTTTCTTT. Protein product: CASRESAWNTEAFF.